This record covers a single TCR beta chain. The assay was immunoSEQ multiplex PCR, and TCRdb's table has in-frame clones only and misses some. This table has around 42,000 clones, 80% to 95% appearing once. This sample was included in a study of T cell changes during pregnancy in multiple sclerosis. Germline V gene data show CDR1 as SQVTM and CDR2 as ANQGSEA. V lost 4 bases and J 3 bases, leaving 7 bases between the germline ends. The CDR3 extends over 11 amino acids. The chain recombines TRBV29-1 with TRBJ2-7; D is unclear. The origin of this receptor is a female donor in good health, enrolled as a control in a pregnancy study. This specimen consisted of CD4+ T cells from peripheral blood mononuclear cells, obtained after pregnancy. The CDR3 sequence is CSVAYSYEQYF. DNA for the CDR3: TGCAGCGTTGCTTATAGCTACGAGCAGTACTTC.